This is a list of T cell receptor beta chains from one sample in a study of CD8+CD57+ T cells in acquired aplastic anemia. TCRdb reanalysed the reads using MiXCR and keeps one entry per CDR3 protein. Of roughly 170,000 distinct CDR3 sequences listed, 63% are singletons. What was sequenced was sorted CD4+, CD8+, or CD8+CD57+ T cells (not recorded which) from PBMCs. These receptors originate from a human donor in good health. Both conserved end residues are part of each CDR3. Fields, in order: CDR3 length, clone size, V gene, J gene, D gene, CDR3 protein, CDR3 DNA. D genes are given only for firm matches. The listing skips clone size in some rows; elsewhere it reads once, few, many or a size class.

16	many	TRBV7-9	TRBJ1-4	-	CASSPLSTEINEKLFF	TGTGCCAGCAGCCCCCTCTCGACGGAGATTAATGAAAAACTGTTTTTT
14	many	TRBV12-3/TRBV12-4	TRBJ2-3	-	CASSFGDSTDTQYF	TGTGCCAGCAGTTTTGGGGATAGCACAGATACGCAGTATTTT
18	many	TRBV5-1	TRBJ2-1	TRBD2	CASSPRTSGSISYNEQFF	TGCGCCAGCAGTCCTCGGACTAGCGGGAGTATCTCCTACAATGAGCAGTTCTTC
17	many	TRBV24-1	TRBJ2-3	TRBD2	CATSDGPGLAGRDTQYF	TGTGCCACCAGTGATGGCCCTGGGCTAGCGGGAAGAGATACGCAGTATTTT
14	-	TRBV9	TRBJ1-2	-	CASSVVAGDYGYTF	TGTGCCAGCAGCGTAGTGGCAGGCGACTATGGCTACACCTTC
13	-	TRBV20-1	TRBJ2-3	-	CSASSPGTDTQYF	TGCAGTGCATCAAGTCCCGGCACAGATACGCAGTATTTT
15	-	TRBV5-1	TRBJ1-2	TRBD1	CASSPAGTGGTGYTF	TGTGCCAGCAGCCCCGCGGGGACAGGGGGCACTGGCTACACCTTC
17	-	TRBV5-5	TRBJ2-1	-	CASSSYLVGHEGDEQFF	TGTGCCAGCAGCTCCTATCTCGTAGGACACGAGGGGGATGAGCAGTTCTTC
15	few	TRBV7-8	TRBJ2-5	-	CASSLLGGLGETQYF	TGTGCCAGCAGCTTATTGGGCGGGTTGGGGGAGACCCAGTACTTC
15	-	TRBV10-3	TRBJ1-1	-	CAISESRAGNTEAFF	TGTGCCATCAGTGAGTCCCGGGCGGGCAACACTGAAGCTTTCTTT
14	-	TRBV13	TRBJ2-1	-	CASSSRTGINEQFF	TGTGCCAGCAGCTCCAGGACTGGCATAAATGAGCAGTTCTTC
14	-	TRBV20-1	TRBJ1-2	-	CSARDLRQLYGYTF	TGCAGTGCTAGAGATCTACGGCAGCTCTATGGCTACACCTTC
15	-	TRBV20-1	TRBJ2-3	-	CSARARDLSTDTQYF	TGCAGTGCTAGAGCCCGGGACTTAAGCACAGATACGCAGTATTTT
14	-	TRBV7-8	TRBJ2-5	-	CASSFGQGFETQYF	TGTGCCAGCAGCTTCGGCCAGGGCTTCGAGACCCAGTACTTC